The rows below give T cell receptor beta chains drawn from one sample of a study of blood T cell repertoires in COVID-19. Repertoires were generated with immunoSEQ multiplex PCR, while TCRdb's copy carries only in-frame clones and drops some. The sample includes 84,000 or so clones, roughly 80% of them seen just once. The sequencing sample was made of peripheral blood. The receptors here all came from a woman aged 80 or over with acute or convalescent COVID-19. The CDR3 runs from the conserved cysteine through the conserved F or W. A D gene is named only where the DNA matches it firmly. Clone size is not always given. Where it is, it says once, few, many or a class for expanded clones.

D gene	V gene	J gene	clone size	CDR3 DNA	CDR3 protein
TRBD2	TRBV10-2	TRBJ2-1	.	TGCGCCAGCAGTGAATATCGGCTAGCGGCCTACAATGAGCAGTTCTTC	CASSEYRLAAYNEQFF
.	TRBV6-2/TRBV6-3	TRBJ2-1	.	TGTGCTAGTAGTCCCCGCTCCTACAATGAGCAGTTCTTC	CASSPRSYNEQFF
TRBD2	TRBV4-1	TRBJ2-3	.	TGCGCCAGCAGCCAACCTAAGTCAGCGGGGATAGATGGCCGTCACCATGGTACGCAGTATTTT	CASSQPKSAGIDGRHHGTQYF
TRBD1	TRBV6-1	TRBJ1-5	.	TGTGCCAGCAGTGAAGGGACAGGGTATAGCAATCAGCCCCAGCATTTT	CASSEGTGYSNQPQHF
.	TRBV27	TRBJ2-2	.	TGTGCCAGCACCATGAACGGTTACACCGGGGAGCTGTTTTTT	CASTMNGYTGELFF
TRBD1	TRBV19	TRBJ2-2	.	TGTGCCAGTAGTATCGCAGGGGGCCACACCGGGGAGCTGTTTTTT	CASSIAGGHTGELFF
.	TRBV5-4	TRBJ1-2	.	TGTGCCAGCAGGCCTGGCGGTTGGCGGGGAGGTTACACCTTC	CASRPGGWRGGYTF
.	TRBV2	TRBJ1-3	.	TGTGCCAGCTCGCTGGACATCTCTGGAAACACCATATATTTT	CASSLDISGNTIYF
TRBD1	TRBV19	TRBJ2-7	.	TGTGCCAGTAGTACCGACAGGGGTTACGAGCAGTACTTC	CASSTDRGYEQYF
TRBD1	TRBV6-5	TRBJ1-5	.	TGTGCCAGCAGTTCGGGACAGTTTAATCAGCCCCAGCATTTT	CASSSGQFNQPQHF
.	TRBV5-1	TRBJ2-7	.	TGCGCCAGCAGCCCCGGACTCCGATCCTACGAGCAGTACTTC	CASSPGLRSYEQYF
.	TRBV7-9	TRBJ1-2	.	TGTGCCAGCAGCGCCGAACTAAGCCCCTATGGCTACACCTTC	CASSAELSPYGYTF
TRBD2	TRBV28	TRBJ2-7	once	TGTGCCAGCAGAAAAGGTAGCGGGGGGGCCTACGAGCAGTACTTC	CASRKGSGGAYEQYF
TRBD1	TRBV6-5	TRBJ1-4	.	TGTGCCAGCAGTTACGGATCGGGACAGGGGGCCACGGAACTGTTTTTT	CASSYGSGQGATELFF
.	TRBV30	TRBJ1-5	.	TGTGCCTGGAGTTTGGGGGCGGATCAGCCCCAGCATTTT	CAWSLGADQPQHF
.	TRBV6-5	TRBJ1-2	.	TGTGCCAGCCAGCGGGACGACTATGGCTACACCTTC	CASQRDDYGYTF
.	TRBV2	TRBJ1-2	.	TGTGCCAGCGGCAGAAACTATGGCTACACCTTC	CASGRNYGYTF
.	TRBV15	TRBJ2-3	.	TGTGCCACCAGCAGAGGGGGAGGCAGGGTCGGCACAGATACGCAGTATTTT	CATSRGGGRVGTDTQYF
TRBD1	TRBV29-1	TRBJ2-1	.	TGCAGCGTTGAGGGCGGACAGGGTAGTCGGCAGTTCTTC	CSVEGGQGSRQFF
TRBD1	TRBV5-1	TRBJ2-2	.	TGCGCCAGCAGCCGAGGGGACAGTCAGAACACCGGGGAGCTGTTTTTT	CASSRGDSQNTGELFF
.	TRBV19	TRBJ2-3	.	TGTGCCAGTAGTGAACAGGTTGCAGATACGCAGTATTTT	CASSEQVADTQYF
TRBD1	TRBV5-6	TRBJ1-1	.	TGTGCCAGCAGCTTGGTGGGACAGGGGGATACTGAAGCTTTCTTT	CASSLVGQGDTEAFF
.	TRBV5-4	TRBJ2-5	.	TGTGCCAGCAGCTTGGAGGCGCGGGGCGCCCAAGAGACCCAGTACTTC	CASSLEARGAQETQYF
TRBD1	TRBV30	TRBJ2-7	.	TGTGCCTGGAGTGTAAACAGGGGGGACGAGCAGTACTTC	CAWSVNRGDEQYF
.	TRBV5-4	TRBJ1-2	.	TGTGCCAGCAGCTTAAGCCGGAACTATGGCTACACCTTC	CASSLSRNYGYTF
TRBD1	TRBV10-2	TRBJ1-2	.	TGCGCCAGCAGCCTAGGACAGGGGTATGGCTACACCTTC	CASSLGQGYGYTF
.	TRBV4-3	TRBJ2-6	.	TGCGCCAGCAGCCAAGATCCCCCCCGGGGAGGATCCGGGGCCAACGTCCTGACTTTC	CASSQDPPRGGSGANVLTF
.	TRBV15	TRBJ1-4	.	TGTGCCACCAGCAGAGAACAAAAGGAAAAACTGTTTTTT	CATSREQKEKLFF
TRBD2	TRBV11-3	TRBJ2-3	.	TGTGCCAGCAGCTTAAAGTCGGCTAGCGGGGGAATGGGTAGCACAGATACGCAGTATTTT	CASSLKSASGGMGSTDTQYF
.	TRBV6-5	TRBJ1-2	.	TGTGCCAGCAGCTCAGGGTTGTCGGGCTACACCTTC	CASSSGLSGYTF
.	TRBV11-2	TRBJ1-1	.	TGTGCCAGCAGCTTAGCACAGGGCTCGGAAGCTTTCTTT	CASSLAQGSEAFF
.	TRBV6-5	TRBJ1-1	.	TGTGCCAGCAGTCTTGTAGAGAACACTGAAGCTTTCTTT	CASSLVENTEAFF
.	TRBV23-1	TRBJ1-1	.	TGCGCCAGCAGCCGGGTCGATAACACTGAAGCTTTCTTT	CASSRVDNTEAFF
TRBD2	TRBV5-8	TRBJ2-3	.	TGTGCCAGCAGCTTGGAGGGACTAGCGAAAGATACGCAGTATTTT	CASSLEGLAKDTQYF
.	TRBV11-2	TRBJ2-7	.	TGTGCCAGCAGCCCAGGGGGGTTTGGGGGAGACCCAAACAAGTACGAGCAGTACTTC	CASSPGGFGGDPNKYEQYF
TRBD1	TRBV7-2	TRBJ1-2	.	TGTGCCAGCAGCTTAGAGCGGACAGGGAGGTCCGGCTACACCTTC	CASSLERTGRSGYTF
.	TRBV9	TRBJ1-5	.	TGTGCCAGCAGCAACGGGGGGAGTCAGCCCCAGCATTTT	CASSNGGSQPQHF